This TCR beta chain was obtained from a study of regulatory T cells in long-lasting Graves disease. Time point defined: newly diagnosed GD, antithyroid drugs for less than 3 months. The TCR library was made from RNA that had been extracted from PBMCs in TRIzol. To make TCR beta libraries, researchers used iRepertoire HTBI primers and Arm-PCR of CDR3 regions. TCRdb redid the calling of the multiplex PCR reads with MiXCR, one entry per CDR3 protein. The sample shows 350,000 to 450,000 distinct CDR3 sequences, 14% to 15% of them seen only once. These data were also filed under a second study, of T cells in Graves' hyperthyroidism and ophthalmopathy.

The sample consisted of peripheral blood mononuclear cells (PBMCs), taken at new diagnosis, from a patient treated with antithyroid drugs. The sequence derives from a woman aged 30 to 39 with Graves disease.

The CDR3 loop reads CASSQRVGPSYGYTF. CDR3 nucleotide sequence: TGTGCCAGCAGCCAACGAGTCGGACCCTCATATGGCTACACCTTC. The chain has TRBV3-1 and TRBJ1-2; D uncertain. Trimming cost V 2 bases and J 5 bases, with 15 bases left between them. CDR1 and CDR2 from the germline V gene are LGHDT and YNNKEL (reference sequence). The CDR3 extends over 15 amino acids. Drawing the rest from reference TRBV3-1 and TRBJ1-2, the complete variable domain is DTAVSQTPKYLVTQMGNDKSIKCEQNLGHDTMYWYKQDSKKFLKIMFSYNNKELIINETVPNRFSPKSPDKAHLNLHINSLELGDSAVYFCASSQRVGPSYGYTFGSGTRLTVV.